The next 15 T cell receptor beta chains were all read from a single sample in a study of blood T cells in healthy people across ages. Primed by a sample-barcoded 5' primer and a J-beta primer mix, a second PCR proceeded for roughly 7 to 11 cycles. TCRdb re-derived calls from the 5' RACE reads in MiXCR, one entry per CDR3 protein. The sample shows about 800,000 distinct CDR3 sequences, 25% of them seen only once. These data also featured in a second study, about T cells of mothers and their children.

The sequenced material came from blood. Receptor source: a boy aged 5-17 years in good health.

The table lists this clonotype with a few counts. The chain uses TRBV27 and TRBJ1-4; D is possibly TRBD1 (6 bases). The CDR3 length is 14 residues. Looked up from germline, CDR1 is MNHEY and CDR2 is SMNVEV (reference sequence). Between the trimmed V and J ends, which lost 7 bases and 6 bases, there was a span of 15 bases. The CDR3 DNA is TGTGCCAGCACCCTCCGAGGGGGAGATGAAAAACTGTTTTTT. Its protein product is CASTLRGGDEKLFF.

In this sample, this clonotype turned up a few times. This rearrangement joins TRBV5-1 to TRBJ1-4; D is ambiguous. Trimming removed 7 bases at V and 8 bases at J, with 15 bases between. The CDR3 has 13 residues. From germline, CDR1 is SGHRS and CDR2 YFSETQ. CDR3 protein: CASRTEPQEKLFF. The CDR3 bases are TGCGCCAGCCGGACGGAGCCCCAGGAAAAACTGTTTTTT.

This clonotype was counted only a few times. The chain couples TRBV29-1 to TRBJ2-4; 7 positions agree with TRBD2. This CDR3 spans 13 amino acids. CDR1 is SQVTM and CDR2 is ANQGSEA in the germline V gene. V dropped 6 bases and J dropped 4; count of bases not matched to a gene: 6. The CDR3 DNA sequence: TGCAGCGTGGGGAGCGGGGTGAAAAACATTCAGTACTTC. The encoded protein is CSVGSGVKNIQYF.

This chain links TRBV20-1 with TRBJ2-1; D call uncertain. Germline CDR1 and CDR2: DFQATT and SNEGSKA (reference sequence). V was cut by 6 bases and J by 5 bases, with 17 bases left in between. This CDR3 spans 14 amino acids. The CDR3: CSAPYLSPDNEQFF. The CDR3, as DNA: TGCAGTGCCCCCTACTTATCCCCGGACAATGAGCAGTTCTTC.

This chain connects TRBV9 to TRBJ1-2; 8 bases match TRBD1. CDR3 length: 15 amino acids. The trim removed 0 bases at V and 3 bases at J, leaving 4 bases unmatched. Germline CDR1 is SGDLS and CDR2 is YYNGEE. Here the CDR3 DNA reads TGTGCCAGCAGCGTAGAGGACAGGGCTTACTATGGCTACACCTTC. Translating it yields CASSVEDRAYYGYTF.

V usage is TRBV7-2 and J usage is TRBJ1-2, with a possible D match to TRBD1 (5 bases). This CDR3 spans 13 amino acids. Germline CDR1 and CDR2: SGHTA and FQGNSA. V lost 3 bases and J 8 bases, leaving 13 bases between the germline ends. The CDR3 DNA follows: TGTGCCAGCAGCTTTTCCCAGGGCTGGGGCTACACCTTC. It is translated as CASSFSQGWGYTF.

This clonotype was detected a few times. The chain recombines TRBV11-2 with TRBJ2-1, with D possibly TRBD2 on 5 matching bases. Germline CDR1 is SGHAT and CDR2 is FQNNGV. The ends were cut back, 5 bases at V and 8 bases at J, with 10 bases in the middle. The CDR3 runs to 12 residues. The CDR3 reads CASSGERHEQFF. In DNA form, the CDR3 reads TGTGCCAGCAGCGGGGAGCGACATGAGCAGTTCTTC.

CDR3 coding DNA: TGTGCCAGCAGCCACCAAAGGGGAGAAAGGGGTAATGAAAAACTGTTTTTT. Its translation: CASSHQRGERGNEKLFF. The chain links TRBV6-1 to TRBJ1-4; perhaps TRBD1 as D (5 bases). The CDR3 sequence is 17 residues long. Deletions cut 6 bases from V and 4 bases from J, with 21 bases between. Per germline, CDR1 MNHNS and CDR2 SASEGT.

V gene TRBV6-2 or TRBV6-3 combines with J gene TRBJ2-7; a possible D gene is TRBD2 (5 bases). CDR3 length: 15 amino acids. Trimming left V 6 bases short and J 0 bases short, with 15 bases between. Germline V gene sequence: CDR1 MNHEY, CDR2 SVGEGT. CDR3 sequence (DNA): TGTGCCAGCAGAGTGGACGGGGTAAGCTCCTACGAGCAGTACTTC. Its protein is CASRVDGVSSYEQYF.

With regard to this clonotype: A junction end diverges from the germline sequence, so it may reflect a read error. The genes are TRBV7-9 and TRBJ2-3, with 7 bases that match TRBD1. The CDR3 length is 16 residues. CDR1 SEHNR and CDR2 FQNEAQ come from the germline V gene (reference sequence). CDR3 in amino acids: CVSSPNRGLSTDTQYF. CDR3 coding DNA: TGTGTCAGCAGCCCAAACAGGGGTCTAAGCACAGATACGCAGTATTTT.

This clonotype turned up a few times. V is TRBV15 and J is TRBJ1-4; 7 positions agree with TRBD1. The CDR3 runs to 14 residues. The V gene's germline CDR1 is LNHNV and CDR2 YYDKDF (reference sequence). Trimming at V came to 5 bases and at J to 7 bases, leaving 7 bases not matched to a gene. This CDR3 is CATSGRQGSEKLFF. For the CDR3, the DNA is TGTGCCACCAGCGGGAGACAGGGATCTGAAAAACTGTTTTTT.

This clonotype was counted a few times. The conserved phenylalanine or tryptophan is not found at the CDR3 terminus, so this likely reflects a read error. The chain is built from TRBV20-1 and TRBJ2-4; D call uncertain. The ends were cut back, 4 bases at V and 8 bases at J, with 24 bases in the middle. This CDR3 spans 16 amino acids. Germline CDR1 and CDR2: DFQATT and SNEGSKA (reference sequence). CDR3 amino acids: CSAKDSAKSIDDIQYL. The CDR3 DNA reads TGCAGTGCTAAAGATTCAGCCAAAAGCATAGATGACATTCAGTACCTC.

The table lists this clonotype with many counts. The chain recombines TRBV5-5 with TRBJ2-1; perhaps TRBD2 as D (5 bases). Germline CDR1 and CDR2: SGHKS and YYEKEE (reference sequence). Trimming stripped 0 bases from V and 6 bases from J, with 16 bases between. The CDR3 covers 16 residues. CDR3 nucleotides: TGTGCCAGCAGCTTGGCGGGAAGCAATTCGGCCAATGAGCAGTTCTTC. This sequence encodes CASSLAGSNSANEQFF.

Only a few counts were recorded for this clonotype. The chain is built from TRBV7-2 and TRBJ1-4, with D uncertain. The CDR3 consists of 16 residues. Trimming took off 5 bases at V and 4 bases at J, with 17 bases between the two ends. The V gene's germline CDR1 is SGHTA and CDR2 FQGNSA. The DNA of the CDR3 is TGTGCCAGCAGCCCCAAGGACGGCCCTTTTAATGAAAAACTGTTTTTT. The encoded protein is CASSPKDGPFNEKLFF. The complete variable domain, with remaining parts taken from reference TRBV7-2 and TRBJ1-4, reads GAGVSQSPSNKVTEKGKDVELRCDPISGHTALYWYRQSLGQGLEFLIYFQGNSAPDKSGLPSDRFSAERTGGSVSTLTIQRTQQEDSAVYLCASSPKDGPFNEKLFFGSGTQLSVL.

The CDR3 region has the DNA TGTGCCAGCAGCTTAGGTACTAGCGGGAGGAATGAGCAGTTCTTC. Protein product: CASSLGTSGRNEQFF. The chain couples TRBV7-9 to TRBJ2-1; 12 positions agree with TRBD2. This CDR3 contains 15 residues. The germline gives CDR1 SEHNR, CDR2 FQNEAQ (reference sequence). J lost 7 bases, V lost 1 base, and 2 bases had no gene match.